This TCR beta chain was identified during a study of Siglec-9 on CD8 T cells in melanoma (dated by TCRdb to between 2017 and 2020). About the study as a whole: Siglec-9 expression on CD8+ T cells and the role of Siglec-9 in regulating T cells in the melanoma tumor microenvironment were investigated in the study. General conclusions and limits of the study: According to the reported findings, Siglec-9 marked and regulated a subset of effector memory CD8+ T cells that seemed to build up inside melanoma tumors.

There are 13 amino acids in the CDR3, from cysteine to phenylalanine inclusive. Only the CDR3 part of the read is kept: 39 bases, read in frame from the first base. In the germline V gene (reference sequence), CDR1 corresponds to MNHEY and CDR2 to SMNVEV. V was cut back by 3 bases and J by 1 base, leaving a gap of 6 bases between them. This clone was counted between two and nine times. Its specific antigen is unknown. Base qualities are not at hand, and no much larger clone is one base apart. Receptors were amplified or captured by the immunoSEQ multiplex PCR assay. The table was pulled from immuneACCESS by TCRdb, which kept in-frame rearrangements only. Such tables lose some clones; where checked, under half of the loss comes from unresolved V genes, and the rest has no known cause. Recorded for this sample are more than 30,000 clones; about 86% of them occurred a single time. Over 1.5% of the sample is taken by the ten largest.

Material for sequencing was Siglec-9- CD8+ T cells sorted from blood. Per the publication, the cell subset or site label means: CD8 T cells lacking Siglec-9. This TCR came from a human donor in good health. The chain is made from TRBV27 and TRBJ1-1; TRBD1 is a possible D gene, resting on 6 matching bases. CDR3 loop: CASSFRGNTEAFF. The DNA reads as follows: TGTGCCAGCAGTTTCAGGGGGAACACTGAAGCTTTCTTT.